A single sample gave rise to the 11 T cell receptor beta chains below, sequenced in a study of post-analysis software for immune sequencing data. Carried by the TCR beta cDNA libraries were unique molecular identifiers. One entry per CDR3 protein results from TCRdb running MiXCR on the PCR reads. The table includes about 430,000 distinct CDR3 sequences, approximately 37% detected once. Their recognized antigens are unknown. Study-level findings and limits: About 5 TRBV segments (TRBV5-6, TRBV5-1 and TRBV20-1 among them) occurred more frequently in patients than in controls.

The sample consisted of blood. These receptors originate from a girl aged 2-10 years with multiple sclerosis.

This clonotype was recorded a few times. The rearrangement links TRBV20-1 to TRBJ2-3; 13 bases agree with TRBD2. This CDR3 region has 22 residues. Looked up from germline, CDR1 is DFQATT and CDR2 is SNEGSKA (reference sequence). V shed 1 base and J 0 bases; nucleotides not matched to a gene: 19. CDR3 sequence (DNA): TGCAGTGCTAGAGGCCCTCAAAACCGGACTAGCGGGAGAGGGTTGAGCACAGATACGCAGTATTTT. This gives the protein CSARGPQNRTSGRGLSTDTQYF.

This clonotype occurred a few times. The chain uses TRBV6-5 and TRBJ1-1; D gene unclear. The ends were cut back, 0 bases at V and 6 bases at J, with 20 bases in the middle. The CDR3 totals 17 residues. Germline lookup yields CDR1 MNHEY and CDR2 SVGAGI. The CDR3 region is CASSYSLAVPFGSEAFF. The CDR3 nucleotides read TGTGCCAGCAGTTACTCGTTGGCAGTGCCCTTCGGATCTGAAGCTTTCTTT.

V is TRBV6-6 and J is TRBJ2-7; D is undetermined. Looked up from germline, CDR1 is MNHNY and CDR2 is SVGAGI (reference sequence). The V gene lost 2 bases and the J gene lost 12 bases, with 11 bases spanning the gap. This CDR3 spans 11 amino acids. Written as DNA, the CDR3 is TGTGCCAGCAGTTACGTAGGCGGCACGTACTTC. Translated, it gives CASSYVGGTYF.

The V gene is TRBV5-1, the J gene TRBJ2-7; 8 bases map to TRBD1. Looked up from germline, CDR1 is SGHRS and CDR2 is YFSETQ. V shed 2 bases and J 3 bases; nucleotides not matched to a gene: 7. The length of the CDR3 is 15 residues. CDR3 amino acids: CASSFSTGGIYEQYF. CDR3 coding DNA: TGCGCCAGCAGCTTTAGTACAGGGGGAATCTACGAGCAGTACTTC.

This clonotype appeared once. The J gene is TRBJ1-1, the V gene TRBV6-5, with TRBD1 identical over 7 bases. The CDR3 sequence is 15 residues long. From germline, CDR1 is MNHEY and CDR2 SVGAGI. V shed 4 bases and J 3 bases; nucleotides not matched to a gene: 8. The CDR3 DNA is TGTGCCAGCAGTTCAAGGGACAGTCCGGACACTGAAGCTTTCTTT. Residues: CASSSRDSPDTEAFF.

This chain links TRBV29-1 with TRBJ2-1, with TRBD2 matching 10 bases. V lost 7 bases and J lost 0; bases outside the gene matches: 6. CDR1 is SQVTM, CDR2 ANQGSEA, per germline. CDR3 length: 15 amino acids. The CDR3 nucleotides read TGCAGCGCCTTTACTAGCGGGGCCTCCTACAATGAGCAGTTCTTC. Translation gives CSAFTSGASYNEQFF.

This clonotype was detected only once. V usage is TRBV3-1 and J usage is TRBJ1-1, with D hard to call. The CDR3 has 17 amino acids. The V end lost 4 bases, the J end lost 1 base, and 19 bases lay between the germline ends. Germline CDR1 and CDR2: LGHDT and YNNKEL (reference sequence). CDR3 DNA: TGTGCCAGCAGCCCCCCGTCGCGCGGCGTAGGGAACACTGAAGCTTTCTTT. Protein sequence: CASSPPSRGVGNTEAFF. The full variable domain, with the rest looked up from reference TRBV3-1 and TRBJ1-1, is DTAVSQTPKYLVTQMGNDKSIKCEQNLGHDTMYWYKQDSKKFLKIMFSYNNKELIINETVPNRFSPKSPDKAHLNLHINSLELGDSAVYFCASSPPSRGVGNTEAFFGQGTRLTVV.

CDR3 nucleotides: TGTGCCAGCAGCTTCCCTCGTACCTACGAGCAGTACTTC. Its protein is CASSFPRTYEQYF. The chain employs TRBV7-2 and TRBJ2-7; D remains unclear. Trimming took 3 bases from V and 2 from J, leaving 8 bases between them. Looked up from germline, CDR1 is SGHTA and CDR2 is FQGNSA. The CDR3 length is 13 residues.

The chain has TRBV5-1 and TRBJ2-7; the match to TRBD1 covers 8 bases. The V segment lost 2 bases and the J segment 0 bases; nucleotides outside the gene matches: 4. This CDR3 has 15 residues. In germline, CDR1 is SGHRS, CDR2 YFSETQ. This CDR3 is CASSFLTGDSYEQYF. The CDR3 region has the DNA TGCGCCAGCAGCTTCCTGACAGGGGACTCCTACGAGCAGTACTTC.

A few counts support this clonotype. The gene calls are TRBV29-1 and TRBJ2-1, with 9 bases lining up with TRBD1. The germline V gene encodes CDR1 SQVTM and CDR2 ANQGSEA. V gave up 4 bases and J gave up 6 bases; unmatched junction bases: 10. The CDR3 extends over 15 amino acids. This chain's CDR3 is CSVVDRQGDFNEQFF. DNA for the CDR3: TGCAGCGTTGTCGATAGACAGGGGGACTTCAATGAGCAGTTCTTC.

Ten or more counts support this clonotype. V and J are TRBV4-3 and TRBJ2-7; 12 bases align to TRBD1. This CDR3 region has 15 residues. Germline V gene sequence: CDR1 LGHNA, CDR2 YSLEER. J gave up 4 bases and V 4 bases, and 5 bases lay outside the gene matches. CDR3 DNA: TGCGCCAGCAGCCCCGCGGGACAGGGGGCATACGAGCAGTACTTC. Protein sequence: CASSPAGQGAYEQYF.